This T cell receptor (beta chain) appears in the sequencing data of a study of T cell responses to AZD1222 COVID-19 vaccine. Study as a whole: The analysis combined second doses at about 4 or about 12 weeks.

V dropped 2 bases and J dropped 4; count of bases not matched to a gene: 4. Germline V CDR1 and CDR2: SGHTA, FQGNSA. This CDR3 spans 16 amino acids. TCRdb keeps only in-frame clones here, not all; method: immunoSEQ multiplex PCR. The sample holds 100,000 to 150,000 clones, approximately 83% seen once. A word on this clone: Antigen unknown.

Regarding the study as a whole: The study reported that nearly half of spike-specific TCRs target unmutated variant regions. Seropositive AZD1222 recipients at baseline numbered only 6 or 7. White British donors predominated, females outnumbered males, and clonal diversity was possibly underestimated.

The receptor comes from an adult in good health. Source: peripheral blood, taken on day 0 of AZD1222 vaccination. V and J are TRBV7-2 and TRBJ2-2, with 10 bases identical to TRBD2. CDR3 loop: CASSLLGLAATGELFF. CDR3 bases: TGTGCCAGCAGCTTACTTGGACTAGCGGCCACCGGGGAGCTGTTTTTT.